The subject of this entry is one T cell receptor (beta chain). This specimen belongs to a study of shared clonotypes between healthy human individuals. The repertoire was sequenced with immunoSEQ multiplex PCR; TCRdb's copy has only in-frame clones and lacks some. The sample gives over a million clones, around 97% of which show up once; approximately 1.1% is in the top ten. This TCR derives from a man in his thirties or forties in good health. The sequenced material came from naive CD4+ T cells sorted from blood. Subset: CD45RA+ positively selected.

DNA of the CDR3: TGTGCCAGCAGCTTGGGACTAGCGGACAATGAGCAGTTCTTC. It specifies CASSLGLADNEQFF. The rearrangement uses TRBV11-2 and TRBJ2-1; 11 bases align to TRBD2. The germline V gene encodes CDR1 SGHAT and CDR2 FQNNGV. This CDR3 is 14 amino acids long. The V segment lost 3 bases and the J segment 5 bases; nucleotides outside the gene matches: 0.